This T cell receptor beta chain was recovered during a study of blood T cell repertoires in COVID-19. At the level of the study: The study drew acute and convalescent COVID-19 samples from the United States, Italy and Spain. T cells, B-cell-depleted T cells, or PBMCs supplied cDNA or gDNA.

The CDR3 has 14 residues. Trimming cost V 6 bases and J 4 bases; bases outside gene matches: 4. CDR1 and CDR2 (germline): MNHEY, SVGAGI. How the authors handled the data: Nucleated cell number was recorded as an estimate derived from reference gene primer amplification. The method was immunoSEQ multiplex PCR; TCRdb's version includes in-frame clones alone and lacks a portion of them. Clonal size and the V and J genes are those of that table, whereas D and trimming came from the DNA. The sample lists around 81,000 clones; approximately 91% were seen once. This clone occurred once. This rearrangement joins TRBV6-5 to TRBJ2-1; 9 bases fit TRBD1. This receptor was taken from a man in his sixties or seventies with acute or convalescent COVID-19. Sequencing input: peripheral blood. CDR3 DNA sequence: TGTGCCAGCAGGGCCGGGACAGGGTACAATGAGCAGTTCTTC. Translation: CASRAGTGYNEQFF.